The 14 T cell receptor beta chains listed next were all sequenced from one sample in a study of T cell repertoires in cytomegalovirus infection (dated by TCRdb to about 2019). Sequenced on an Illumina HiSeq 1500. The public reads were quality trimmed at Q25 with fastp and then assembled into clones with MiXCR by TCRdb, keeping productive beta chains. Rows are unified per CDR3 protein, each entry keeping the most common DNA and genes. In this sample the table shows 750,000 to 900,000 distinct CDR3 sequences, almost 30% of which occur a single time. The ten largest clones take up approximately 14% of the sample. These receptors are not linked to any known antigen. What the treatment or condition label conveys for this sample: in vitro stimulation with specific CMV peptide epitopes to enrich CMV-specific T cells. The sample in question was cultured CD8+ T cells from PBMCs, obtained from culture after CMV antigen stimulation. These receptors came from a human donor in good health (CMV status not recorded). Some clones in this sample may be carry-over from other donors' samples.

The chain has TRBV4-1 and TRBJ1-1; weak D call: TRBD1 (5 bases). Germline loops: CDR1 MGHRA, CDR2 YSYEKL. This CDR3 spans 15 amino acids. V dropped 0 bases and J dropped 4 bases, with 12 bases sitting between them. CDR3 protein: CASSQDEQVGTEAFF. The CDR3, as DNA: TGCGCCAGCAGCCAAGATGAACAGGTCGGCACTGAAGCTTTCTTT.

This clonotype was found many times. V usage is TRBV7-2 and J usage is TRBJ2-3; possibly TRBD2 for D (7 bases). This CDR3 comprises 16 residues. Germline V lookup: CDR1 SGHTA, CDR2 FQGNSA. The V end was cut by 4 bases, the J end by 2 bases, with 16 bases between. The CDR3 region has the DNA TGTGCCAGCAGCTCCTGGGGAGGGGGGGCCACAGATACGCAGTATTTT. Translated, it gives CASSSWGGGATDTQYF.

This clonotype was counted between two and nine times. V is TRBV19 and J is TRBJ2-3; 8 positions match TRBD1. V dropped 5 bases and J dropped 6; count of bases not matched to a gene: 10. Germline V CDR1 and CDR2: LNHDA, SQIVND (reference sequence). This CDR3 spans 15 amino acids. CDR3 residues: CASSPRDRLRDTQYF. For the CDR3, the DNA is TGTGCCAGTAGTCCCCGGGACAGGCTCCGGGATACGCAGTATTTT.

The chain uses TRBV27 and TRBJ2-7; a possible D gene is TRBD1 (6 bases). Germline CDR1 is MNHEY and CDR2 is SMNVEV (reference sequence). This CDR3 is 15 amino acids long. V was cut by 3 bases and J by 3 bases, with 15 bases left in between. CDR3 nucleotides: TGTGCCAGCAGTTTGTCTCGGACAGTGAACTACGAGCAGTACTTC. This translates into CASSLSRTVNYEQYF.

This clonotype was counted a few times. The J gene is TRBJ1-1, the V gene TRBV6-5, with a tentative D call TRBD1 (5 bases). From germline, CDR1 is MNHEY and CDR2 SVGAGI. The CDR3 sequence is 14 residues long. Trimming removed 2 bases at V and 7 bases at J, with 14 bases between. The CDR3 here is CASSYGPRVDEAFF. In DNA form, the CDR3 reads TGTGCCAGCAGTTACGGCCCCAGGGTTGATGAAGCTTTCTTT.

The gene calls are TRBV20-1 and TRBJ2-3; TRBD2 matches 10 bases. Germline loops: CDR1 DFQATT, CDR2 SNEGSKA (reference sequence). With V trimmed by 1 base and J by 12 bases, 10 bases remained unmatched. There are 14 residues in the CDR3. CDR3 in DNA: TGCAGTGCTAGAGCCACTAGCGGGGCAGATATTCAGTATTTT. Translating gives CSARATSGADIQYF.

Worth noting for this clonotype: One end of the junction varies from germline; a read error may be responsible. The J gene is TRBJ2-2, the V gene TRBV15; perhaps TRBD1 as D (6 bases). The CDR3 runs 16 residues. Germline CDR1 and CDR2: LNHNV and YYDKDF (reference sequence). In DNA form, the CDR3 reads TGTGCCACCCGCAGAGTTAGGGACATAGGGGCCGGGGAGCTGTTTTTT. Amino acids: CATRRVRDIGAGELFF.

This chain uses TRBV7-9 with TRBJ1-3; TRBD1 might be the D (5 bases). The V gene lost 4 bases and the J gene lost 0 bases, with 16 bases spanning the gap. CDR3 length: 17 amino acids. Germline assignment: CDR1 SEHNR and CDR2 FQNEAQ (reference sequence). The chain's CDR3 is CASSSFRGQSSGNTIYF. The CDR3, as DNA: TGTGCCAGCAGCTCATTCCGGGGCCAGAGCTCTGGAAACACCATATATTTT. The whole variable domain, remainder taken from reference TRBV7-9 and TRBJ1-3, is DTGVSQNPRHKITKRGQNVTFRCDPISEHNRLYWYRQTLGQGPEFLTYFQNEAQLEKSRLLSDRFSAERPKGSFSTLEIQRTEQGDSAMYLCASSSFRGQSSGNTIYFGEGSWLTVV.

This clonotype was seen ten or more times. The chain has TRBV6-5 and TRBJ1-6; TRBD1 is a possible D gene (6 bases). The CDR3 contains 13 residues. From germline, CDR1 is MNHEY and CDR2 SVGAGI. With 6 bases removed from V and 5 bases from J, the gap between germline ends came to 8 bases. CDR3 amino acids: CASRRQDNSPLHF. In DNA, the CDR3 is TGTGCCAGCAGAAGACAGGATAATTCACCCCTCCACTTT.

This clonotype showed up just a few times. The chain's CDR3 is CASSPESDSPLHF. CDR3 coding DNA: TGTGCCAGCAGTCCCGAGAGTGATTCACCCCTCCACTTT. The gene calls are TRBV6-5 and TRBJ1-6; D gene ambiguous. Germline-derived CDR1 and CDR2 are MNHEY and SVGAGI. The CDR3 has 13 amino acids. V was cut by 5 bases and J by 8 bases, with 10 bases left in between.

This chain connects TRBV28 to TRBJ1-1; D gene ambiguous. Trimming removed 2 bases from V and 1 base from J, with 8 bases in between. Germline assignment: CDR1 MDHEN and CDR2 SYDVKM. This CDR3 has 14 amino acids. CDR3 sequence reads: CASSLNWGNTEAFF. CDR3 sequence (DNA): TGTGCCAGCAGTTTAAATTGGGGGAACACTGAAGCTTTCTTT.

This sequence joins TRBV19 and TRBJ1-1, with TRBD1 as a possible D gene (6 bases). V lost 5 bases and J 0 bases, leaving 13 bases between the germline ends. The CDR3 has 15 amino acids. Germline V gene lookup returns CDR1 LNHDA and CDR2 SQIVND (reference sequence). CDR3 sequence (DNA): TGTGCCAGTAGTTTCGACAGGTCACTGAACACTGAAGCTTTCTTT. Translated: CASSFDRSLNTEAFF.

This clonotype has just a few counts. The CDR3, as DNA: TGTGCCAGCAGCTTATCGTCCAGGGGGCGCGAGGGCTATGGCTACACCTTC. Protein product: CASSLSSRGREGYGYTF. This chain uses TRBV7-9 with TRBJ1-2, with TRBD1 matching over 8 bases. CDR3 length: 17 amino acids. Germline-derived CDR1 and CDR2 are SEHNR and FQNEAQ (reference sequence). Unmatched junction bases numbered 12, after V lost 2 bases and J lost 4 bases.

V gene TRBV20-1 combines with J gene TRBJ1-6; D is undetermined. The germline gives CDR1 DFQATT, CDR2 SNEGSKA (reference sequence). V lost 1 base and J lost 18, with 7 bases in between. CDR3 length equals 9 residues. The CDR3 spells CSARGYPHF. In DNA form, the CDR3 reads TGCAGTGCTAGAGGTTACCCCCACTTT.